This entry lists 13 T cell receptor beta chains sequenced from one sample in a study of early T cells in non-severe SARS-CoV-2 infection. MiXCR, applied by TCRdb to the 5' RACE reads, yields one record per CDR3 protein. The data hold 90,000 or so distinct CDR3 sequences, with 15% observed a single time. The sequenced material came from whole blood. These receptors originate from an adult who was a healthcare worker with PCR-confirmed SARS-CoV-2 infection or an uninfected control (not recorded which).

The gene calls are TRBV28 and TRBJ1-5; D ambiguous. The V and J ends lost 5 bases and 2 bases respectively, with 10 bases between them. Germline V lookup: CDR1 MDHEN, CDR2 SYDVKM. The CDR3 runs to 14 residues. DNA of the CDR3: TGTGCCAGCAGTGCCGGACGGGGCAATCAGCCCCAGCATTTT. Amino acids: CASSAGRGNQPQHF.

The V gene is TRBV3-1, the J gene TRBJ2-1, with 12 nucleotides matching TRBD2. V dropped 2 bases and J dropped 7; count of bases not matched to a gene: 3. This CDR3 is 15 amino acids long. Per germline, CDR1 LGHDT and CDR2 YNNKEL (reference sequence). The chain's CDR3 is CASSQTSGRRNEQFF. The CDR3 bases are TGTGCCAGCAGCCAAACTAGCGGGAGGAGGAATGAGCAGTTCTTC.

V usage is TRBV12-3 or TRBV12-4 and J usage is TRBJ2-5; possible D gene TRBD2, 5 bases. The CDR3 totals 12 residues. V was cut by 3 bases and J by 8 bases, with 10 bases left in between. CDR3 in amino acids: CASSFLGETQYF. The CDR3 nucleotides read TGTGCCAGCAGTTTCCTGGGAGAAACCCAGTACTTC.

There are many counts of this clonotype. The chain uses TRBV2 and TRBJ2-6; D call uncertain. The CDR3 is made up of 15 amino acids. Between the trimmed V and J ends, which lost 3 bases and 0 bases, there was a span of 6 bases. Germline CDR1 is SNHLY and CDR2 is FYNNEI. This CDR3 is CASSDRASGANVLTF. CDR3 bases: TGTGCCAGCAGTGATAGGGCCTCTGGGGCCAACGTCCTGACTTTC.

This clonotype has a handful of counts. The chain combines TRBV11-1 with TRBJ2-7; D gene uncertain. Germline assignment: CDR1 SGHAT and CDR2 FQDESV (reference sequence). This CDR3 contains 12 residues. The ends were cut back, 10 bases at V and 5 bases at J, with 15 bases in the middle. The CDR3 nucleotides read TGTGCCACCGGGCAGGTGGGCCACGAGCAGTACTTC. Translation gives CATGQVGHEQYF.

This clonotype was counted many times. This sequence joins TRBV11-2 and TRBJ2-7, with a tentative D call TRBD2 (5 bases). Trimming removed 2 bases from V and 2 bases from J, with 10 bases in between. The germline gives CDR1 SGHAT, CDR2 FQNNGV. The CDR3 covers 14 residues. In DNA, the CDR3 is TGTGCCAGCAGCTTAACTAGGAAACCCTACGAGCAGTACTTC. Its translation is CASSLTRKPYEQYF.

This clonotype was detected a few times. The chain links TRBV3-1 to TRBJ2-7; D not resolved. The CDR3 runs to 11 residues. Trimming removed 2 bases at V and 6 bases at J, with 5 bases between. CDR1 is LGHDT and CDR2 is YNNKEL in the germline V gene (reference sequence). CDR3 amino acids: CASSQTGEQYF. CDR3 coding DNA: TGTGCCAGCAGCCAAACTGGCGAGCAGTACTTC.

The table lists this clonotype with a few counts. The chain has TRBV28 and TRBJ1-1; D is possibly TRBD1 (5 bases). This CDR3 is built from 15 residues. V shed 6 bases and J shed 11 bases, with 25 bases lying between them. CDR1 is MDHEN, CDR2 SYDVKM, per germline. This CDR3 reads CASSHTASGGRTAFF. DNA for the CDR3: TGTGCCAGCAGCCACACCGCGTCGGGGGGTCGAACGGCTTTCTTT.

This clonotype was picked up many times. J is TRBJ1-6 and V is TRBV20-1; D possibly corresponds to TRBD1 (5 bases). The CDR3 is 15 residues long. The V end was cut by 5 bases, the J end by 0 bases, with 11 bases between. Germline CDR1 reads DFQATT; CDR2 reads SNEGSKA (reference sequence). CDR3 DNA: TGCAGTGCTCGGGAGGGGAGCTCCTATAATTCACCCCTCCACTTT. Its protein product is CSAREGSSYNSPLHF.

The V gene is TRBV10-3, the J gene TRBJ2-5; 8 bases are a match to TRBD1. V lost 4 bases and J lost 5; bases outside the gene matches: 9. This CDR3 spans 15 amino acids. Germline V gives CDR1 ENHRY, CDR2 SYGVKD. The chain's CDR3 is CAISVSRTGQETQYF. CDR3 nucleotides: TGTGCCATCAGTGTTTCTCGGACAGGGCAGGAGACCCAGTACTTC.

This clonotype was found many times. The chain links TRBV20-1 to TRBJ2-7; TRBD1 or TRBD2 may be the D gene (5 bases each). CDR1 and CDR2 (germline): DFQATT, SNEGSKA (reference sequence). V lost 0 bases to trimming and J lost 4 bases, with 7 bases between them. The CDR3 is made up of 12 amino acids. The chain's CDR3 is CSAREGEYEQYF. CDR3 DNA sequence: TGCAGTGCTAGAGAGGGGGAATACGAGCAGTACTTC.

The V and J genes are TRBV5-1 and TRBJ2-7, with D unresolved. CDR3 size: 15 residues. V was pared by 6 bases and J by 6 bases, with 22 bases between. Germline V lookup: CDR1 SGHRS, CDR2 YFSETQ. CDR3 in amino acids: CASTRAALVGSEQYF. CDR3 DNA sequence: TGCGCCAGCACCCGTGCAGCGCTCGTCGGGTCCGAGCAGTACTTC.

This clonotype was counted a few times. J is TRBJ2-5 and V is TRBV7-9, with TRBD2 matching over 7 bases. Germline V lookup: CDR1 SEHNR, CDR2 FQNEAQ (reference sequence). J lost 3 bases, V lost 3 bases, and 1 base had no gene match. The CDR3 has 13 amino acids. The chain's CDR3 is CASSLGGEETQYF. In DNA, the CDR3 is TGTGCCAGCAGCTTGGGAGGGGAAGAGACCCAGTACTTC.